This T cell receptor (beta chain) was sequenced for a study of T cells in women clearing cervical HPV infection. The wider study: Controls' single incident HPV16 infection cleared within 12 months without precancer.

Findings and caveats of the study: T-cell numbers per sample were unknown and may explain richness differences. Repertoire richness, not evenness, was significantly elevated in CIN3+ cases versus controls.

Comments on this clone: Antigen unknown. The read stops 3 residues short of the end of the CDR3; the missing end is completed from the germline J gene.

Repertoires were generated with immunoSEQ multiplex PCR, while TCRdb's copy carries only in-frame clones and drops some. Found here are approximately 34,000 clones; the top ten clones hold roughly 1.4%. The germline gives CDR1 MNHEY, CDR2 SVGEGT. Trimming removed 2 bases from V and 6 bases from J, with 7 bases in between. The CDR3 spans 13 residues. The receptor comes from a woman aged 18 to 75 with a cervical HPV16 infection that either progressed to CIN3+ or cleared (not recorded which). Input material: blood buffy coat. This chain links TRBV6-2 or TRBV6-3 with TRBJ2-2; D uncertain. CDR3 bases read: TGTGCCAGCAGTTACGTAGTGGCCGGGGAG. Its translation is CASSYVVAGE. The full-length CDR3 reads as CASSYVVAGELFF.